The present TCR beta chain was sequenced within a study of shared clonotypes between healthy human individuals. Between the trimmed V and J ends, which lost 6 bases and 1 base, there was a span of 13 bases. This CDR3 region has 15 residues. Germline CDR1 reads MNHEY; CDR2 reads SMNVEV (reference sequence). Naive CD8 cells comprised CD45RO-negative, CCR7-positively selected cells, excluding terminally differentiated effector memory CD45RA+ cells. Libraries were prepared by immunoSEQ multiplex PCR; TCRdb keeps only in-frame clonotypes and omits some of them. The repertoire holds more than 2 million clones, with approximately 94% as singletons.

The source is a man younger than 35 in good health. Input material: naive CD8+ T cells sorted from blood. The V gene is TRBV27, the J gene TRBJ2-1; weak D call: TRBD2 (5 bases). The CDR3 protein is CASSLLVTSYNEQFF. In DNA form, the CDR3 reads TGTGCCAGCAGCCTACTAGTAACGTCCTACAATGAGCAGTTCTTC.